Each of the 19 T cell receptor beta chains below was sequenced from the same sample in a study of OX40 agonist ivuxolimab in advanced cancers. Produced via immunoSEQ multiplex PCR; TCRdb's table is partial and in-frame only. The sample gives fewer than 65,000 clones, approximately 87% of which show up once; roughly 5% is in the top ten. This material consisted of CD4+ or CD8+ T cells sorted from blood, taken in a trial of the OX40 agonist ivuxolimab. The receptors come from an adult with an advanced solid tumor such as melanoma, head and neck, liver or kidney cancer.

The J gene is TRBJ2-5, the V gene TRBV7-2, with D hard to call. V was shortened by 5 bases and J by 1 base, with 14 bases between the two germline ends. The CDR3 consists of 15 residues. Germline lookup yields CDR1 SGHTA and CDR2 FQGNSA. The CDR3 sequence is CASSPAVTSQETQYF. DNA of the CDR3: TGTGCCAGCAGCCCGGCTGTCACCAGCCAAGAGACCCAGTACTTC. Variable domain in full (rest from reference TRBV7-2 and TRBJ2-5): GAGVSQSPSNKVTEKGKDVELRCDPISGHTALYWYRQSLGQGLEFLIYFQGNSAPDKSGLPSDRFSAERTGGSVSTLTIQRTQQEDSAVYLCASSPAVTSQETQYFGPGTRLLVL.

The chain carries TRBV7-9 and TRBJ2-3; D unclear. Germline V lookup: CDR1 SEHNR, CDR2 FQNEAQ (reference sequence). The CDR3 has 14 amino acids. Trimming took off 8 bases at V and 1 base at J, with 13 bases between the two ends. CDR3 sequence (DNA): TGTGCCAGCTCCCCTTCGATACGCACAGATACGCAGTATTTT. It encodes CASSPSIRTDTQYF. The variable domain in full, with the rest retrieved from reference TRBV7-9 and TRBJ2-3, is DTGVSQNPRHKITKRGQNVTFRCDPISEHNRLYWYRQTLGQGPEFLTYFQNEAQLEKSRLLSDRFSAERPKGSFSTLEIQRTEQGDSAMYLCASSPSIRTDTQYFGPGTRLTVL.

The chain links TRBV15 to TRBJ2-5; the D call may be TRBD1 or TRBD2 (5 bases each). V was shortened by 0 bases and J by 3 bases, with 14 bases between the two germline ends. Germline-derived CDR1 and CDR2 are LNHNV and YYDKDF (reference sequence). The CDR3 is 16 amino acids. The CDR3 loop reads CATSRDGGVWEETQYF. CDR3 DNA: TGTGCCACCAGCAGAGATGGGGGAGTTTGGGAAGAGACCCAGTACTTC.

The chain combines TRBV6-6 with TRBJ2-7; D might be TRBD1 (7 bases). The germline CDR1 and CDR2 sequences are MNHNY and SVGAGI (reference sequence). The CDR3 runs to 14 residues. The ends were cut back, 9 bases at V and 3 bases at J, with 18 bases in the middle. The CDR3 loop is CASSSRDRHYEQYF. The CDR3 bases are TGTGCCAGTTCGTCGCGGGACAGACACTACGAGCAGTACTTC.

The chain links TRBV29-1 to TRBJ1-2; D not certain. The CDR3 consists of 13 residues. Per the germline V gene, CDR1 is SQVTM and CDR2 is ANQGSEA. V lost 4 bases, J lost 7 bases, and 16 bases lay in between. Here the CDR3 DNA reads TGCAGCGTTGCCCGGGCTGCCAGTAGTGGCTACACCTTC. The encoded protein is CSVARAASSGYTF.

V gene TRBV11-3 combines with J gene TRBJ2-2; no firm D call. Germline values: CDR1 SGHNT, CDR2 YENEEA. Trimming removed 1 base from V and 3 bases from J, with 3 bases in between. The CDR3 spans 13 residues. The CDR3 here is CASSLVDTGELFF. The CDR3 nucleotides read TGTGCCAGCAGCTTAGTCGACACCGGGGAGCTGTTTTTT.

This chain connects TRBV11-2 to TRBJ2-3; D is ambiguous. The CDR3 is made up of 15 amino acids. The germline V gene encodes CDR1 SGHAT and CDR2 FQNNGV. The V end lost 6 bases, the J end lost 2 bases, and 15 bases lay between the germline ends. DNA for the CDR3: TGTGCCAGCAGTCGACGGACGCTAAACACAGATACGCAGTATTTT. Translation gives CASSRRTLNTDTQYF.

V usage is TRBV19 and J usage is TRBJ1-1, with a possible D match to TRBD1 (6 bases). Trimming stripped 3 bases from V and 1 base from J, with 12 bases between. There are 15 residues in the CDR3. CDR1 is LNHDA, CDR2 SQIVND, per germline (reference sequence). CDR3 bases: TGTGCCAGTAGTATGGGAGACAGGCCGAACACTGAAGCTTTCTTT. Translated: CASSMGDRPNTEAFF.

This clone was seen just once. The chain uses TRBV5-5 and TRBJ2-7; 9 bases map to TRBD1. Germline CDR1 and CDR2: SGHKS and YYEKEE (reference sequence). CDR3 size: 15 residues. J lost 3 bases, V lost 5 bases, and 9 bases had no gene match. DNA for the CDR3: TGTGCCAGCAGTGGACCGGGACAGGGAATCTACGAGCAGTACTTC. This gives the protein CASSGPGQGIYEQYF. Filled out from reference TRBV5-5 and TRBJ2-7, the complete variable domain reads DAGVTQSPTHLIKTRGQQVTLRCSPISGHKSVSWYQQVLGQGPQFIFQYYEKEERGRGNFPDRFSARQFPNYSSELNVNALLLGDSALYLCASSGPGQGIYEQYFGPGTRLTVT.

This chain links TRBV23-1 with TRBJ2-4, with no clear D. TRBV23-1 is an ORF for which the function is uncertain. CDR3 length: 14 amino acids. The V gene lost 4 bases and the J gene lost 4 bases, with 11 bases spanning the gap. The DNA for the CDR3 is TGCGCCAGCAGTCCTGCCAGCAGGAAAAACATTCAGTACTTC. Its protein is CASSPASRKNIQYF.

The chain recombines TRBV6-1 with TRBJ2-2; D not certain. Trimming took 4 bases from V and 0 from J, leaving 9 bases between them. There are 15 residues in the CDR3. Germline V gene lookup returns CDR1 MNHNS and CDR2 SASEGT. CDR3 protein: CASSVRAANTGELFF. The CDR3 region has the DNA TGTGCCAGCAGTGTCAGAGCTGCGAACACCGGGGAGCTGTTTTTT.

This clone was counted only a few times. In nucleotides, the CDR3 is TGCGCCAGCAGCCAGGCCGGGACCTTCTATGGCTACACCTTC. This codes for CASSQAGTFYGYTF. The chain joins TRBV4-1 to TRBJ1-2; TRBD1 might be the D (5 bases). CDR1 is MGHRA, CDR2 YSYEKL, per germline. The V end was cut by 3 bases, the J end by 4 bases, with 12 bases between. The CDR3 spans 14 residues.

This clone was counted a few times. The CDR3: CASSIRADTQYF. CDR3 DNA sequence: TGTGCCAGTAGTATTCGTGCAGATACGCAGTATTTT. This chain joins TRBV19 and TRBJ2-3, with D uncertain. V shed 3 bases and J shed 4 bases, with 5 bases lying between them. This CDR3 is 12 amino acids long. CDR1 is LNHDA and CDR2 is SQIVND in the germline V gene (reference sequence).

This clone has only one observation. The chain combines TRBV7-9 with TRBJ1-2, with 8 positions matching TRBD1. CDR1 SEHNR and CDR2 FQNEAQ come from the germline V gene (reference sequence). The J segment lost 7 bases and the V segment lost 5 bases, leaving 3 bases of the junction unmatched. This CDR3 is 12 amino acids long. The CDR3 DNA sequence: TGTGCCAGCAGCGCAGGGGGCGCTGGCTACACCTTC. It translates to CASSAGGAGYTF.

The genes are TRBV7-9 and TRBJ1-6; TRBD1 agrees at 7 bases. Trimming took 5 bases from V and 3 from J; bases not matched to a gene: 1. The CDR3 totals 14 residues. The germline V gene encodes CDR1 SEHNR and CDR2 FQNEAQ (reference sequence). The CDR3 loop reads CASSRDSYNSPLHF. CDR3 in DNA: TGTGCCAGCAGCCGGGACAGCTATAATTCACCCCTCCACTTT.

The chain links TRBV19 to TRBJ2-7, with 7 positions matching TRBD1. The CDR3 consists of 16 residues. Germline V gene data show CDR1 as LNHDA and CDR2 as SQIVND (reference sequence). V was clipped by 5 bases and J by 0 bases; unmatched bases: 10. The CDR3 region is CASSPRQGGFSYEQYF. The DNA of the CDR3 is TGTGCCAGTAGTCCCCGACAGGGCGGCTTCTCCTACGAGCAGTACTTC.

The genes are TRBV28 and TRBJ2-1; D unresolved. Germline V lookup: CDR1 MDHEN, CDR2 SYDVKM. The CDR3 runs 15 residues. With 5 bases removed from V and 1 base from J, the gap between germline ends came to 12 bases. This CDR3 reads CASSLLGMSYNEQFF. The CDR3 region has the DNA TGTGCCAGCAGTCTATTAGGGATGTCCTACAATGAGCAGTTCTTC. The whole variable domain, remainder taken from reference TRBV28 and TRBJ2-1, is DVKVTQSSRYLVKRTGEKVFLECVQDMDHENMFWYRQDPGLGLRLIYFSYDVKMKEKGDIPEGYSVSREKKERFSLILESASTNQTSMYLCASSLLGMSYNEQFFGPGTRLTVL.

This clone is labeled as medium-sized. CDR3 amino acids: CASSEEGSSVADTQYF. The CDR3 DNA follows: TGTGCCAGCAGTGAAGAGGGCTCTTCGGTGGCAGATACGCAGTATTTT. The gene calls are TRBV2 and TRBJ2-3; no firm D call. Between the trimmed V and J ends, which lost 1 base and 4 bases, there was a span of 15 bases. The CDR3 runs 16 residues. Germline loops: CDR1 SNHLY, CDR2 FYNNEI.

The J gene is TRBJ1-2, the V gene TRBV9, with a weak D call TRBD1 (6 bases). The CDR3 runs to 17 residues. The V gene lost 4 bases and the J gene lost 6 bases, with 25 bases spanning the gap. Germline V CDR1 and CDR2: SGDLS, YYNGEE. The CDR3 nucleotides are TGTGCCAGCAGCTCTTTCGGGGGGGCGCCCCGGATTGATGGCTACACCTTC. As protein: CASSSFGGAPRIDGYTF.